The T cell receptor beta chain under discussion was sequenced for a study of blood T cell repertoires in COVID-19. On this clone itself: Additional DNA sequences in this sample encode the identical CDR3.

Assay: immunoSEQ multiplex PCR; the TCRdb copy retains only in-frame clones and omits some. The sample shows approximately 88,000 clones, about 76% of them seen only once. The clonotype originates from a woman at least 80 years old with active or convalescent COVID-19. Material for sequencing was peripheral blood.

CDR3 DNA: TGTGCCAGCAGCGTAGGCGGGGGGGCAGATACGCAGTATTTT. Encoded protein: CASSVGGGADTQYF. The rearrangement joins TRBV9 to TRBJ2-3; 9 nucleotides align to TRBD2. J gave up 4 bases and V 0 bases, and 0 bases lay outside the gene matches. This CDR3 region has 14 residues. Germline-derived CDR1 and CDR2 are SGDLS and YYNGEE.